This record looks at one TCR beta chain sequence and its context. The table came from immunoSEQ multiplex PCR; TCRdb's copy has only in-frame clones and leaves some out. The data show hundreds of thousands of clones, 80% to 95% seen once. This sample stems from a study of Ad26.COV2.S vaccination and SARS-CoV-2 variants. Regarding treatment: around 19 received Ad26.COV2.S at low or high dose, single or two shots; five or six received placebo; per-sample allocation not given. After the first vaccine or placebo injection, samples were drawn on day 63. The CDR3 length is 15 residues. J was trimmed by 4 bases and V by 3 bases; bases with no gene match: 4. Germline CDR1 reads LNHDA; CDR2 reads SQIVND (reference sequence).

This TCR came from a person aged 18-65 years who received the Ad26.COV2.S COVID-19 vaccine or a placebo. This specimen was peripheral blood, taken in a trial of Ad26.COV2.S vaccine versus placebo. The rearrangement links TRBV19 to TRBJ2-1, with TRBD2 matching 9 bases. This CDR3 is CASSISGSGYNEQFF. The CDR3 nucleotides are TGTGCCAGTAGTATTAGCGGGAGTGGGTACAATGAGCAGTTCTTC.